The 2 T cell receptor beta chains below were found in one sample sequenced in a study of blood T cell repertoires in COVID-19. Libraries were prepared by immunoSEQ multiplex PCR; TCRdb keeps only in-frame clonotypes and omits some of them. Counted here are roughly 260,000 clones, about 90% occurring once; the ten biggest clones make up approximately 2.6%. The sequenced material came from peripheral blood. The receptors come from a person under 35 with COVID-19, enrolled during active disease.

This clone is a singleton in its sample. The chain has TRBV5-4 and TRBJ2-5, with D possibly being TRBD1 (5 bases). CDR1 SGHNT and CDR2 YYREEE come from the germline V gene (reference sequence). The CDR3 length is 11 residues. The V gene lost 4 bases and the J gene lost 4 bases, with 5 bases spanning the gap. CDR3 in DNA: TGTGCCAGCAGCGGGGCAGAGACCCAGTACTTC. Protein product: CASSGAETQYF.

Details on this clone: Additional DNA sequences in this sample encode the identical CDR3. The CDR3 protein is CASSAPGQGAYEQYF. In nucleotides, the CDR3 is TGTGCCAGTAGTGCGCCGGGACAGGGGGCCTACGAGCAGTACTTC. The gene calls are TRBV19 and TRBJ2-7; 11 nucleotides align to TRBD1. Germline lookup yields CDR1 LNHDA and CDR2 SQIVND (reference sequence). J gave up 2 bases and V 5 bases, and 5 bases lay outside the gene matches. CDR3 length: 15 residues.